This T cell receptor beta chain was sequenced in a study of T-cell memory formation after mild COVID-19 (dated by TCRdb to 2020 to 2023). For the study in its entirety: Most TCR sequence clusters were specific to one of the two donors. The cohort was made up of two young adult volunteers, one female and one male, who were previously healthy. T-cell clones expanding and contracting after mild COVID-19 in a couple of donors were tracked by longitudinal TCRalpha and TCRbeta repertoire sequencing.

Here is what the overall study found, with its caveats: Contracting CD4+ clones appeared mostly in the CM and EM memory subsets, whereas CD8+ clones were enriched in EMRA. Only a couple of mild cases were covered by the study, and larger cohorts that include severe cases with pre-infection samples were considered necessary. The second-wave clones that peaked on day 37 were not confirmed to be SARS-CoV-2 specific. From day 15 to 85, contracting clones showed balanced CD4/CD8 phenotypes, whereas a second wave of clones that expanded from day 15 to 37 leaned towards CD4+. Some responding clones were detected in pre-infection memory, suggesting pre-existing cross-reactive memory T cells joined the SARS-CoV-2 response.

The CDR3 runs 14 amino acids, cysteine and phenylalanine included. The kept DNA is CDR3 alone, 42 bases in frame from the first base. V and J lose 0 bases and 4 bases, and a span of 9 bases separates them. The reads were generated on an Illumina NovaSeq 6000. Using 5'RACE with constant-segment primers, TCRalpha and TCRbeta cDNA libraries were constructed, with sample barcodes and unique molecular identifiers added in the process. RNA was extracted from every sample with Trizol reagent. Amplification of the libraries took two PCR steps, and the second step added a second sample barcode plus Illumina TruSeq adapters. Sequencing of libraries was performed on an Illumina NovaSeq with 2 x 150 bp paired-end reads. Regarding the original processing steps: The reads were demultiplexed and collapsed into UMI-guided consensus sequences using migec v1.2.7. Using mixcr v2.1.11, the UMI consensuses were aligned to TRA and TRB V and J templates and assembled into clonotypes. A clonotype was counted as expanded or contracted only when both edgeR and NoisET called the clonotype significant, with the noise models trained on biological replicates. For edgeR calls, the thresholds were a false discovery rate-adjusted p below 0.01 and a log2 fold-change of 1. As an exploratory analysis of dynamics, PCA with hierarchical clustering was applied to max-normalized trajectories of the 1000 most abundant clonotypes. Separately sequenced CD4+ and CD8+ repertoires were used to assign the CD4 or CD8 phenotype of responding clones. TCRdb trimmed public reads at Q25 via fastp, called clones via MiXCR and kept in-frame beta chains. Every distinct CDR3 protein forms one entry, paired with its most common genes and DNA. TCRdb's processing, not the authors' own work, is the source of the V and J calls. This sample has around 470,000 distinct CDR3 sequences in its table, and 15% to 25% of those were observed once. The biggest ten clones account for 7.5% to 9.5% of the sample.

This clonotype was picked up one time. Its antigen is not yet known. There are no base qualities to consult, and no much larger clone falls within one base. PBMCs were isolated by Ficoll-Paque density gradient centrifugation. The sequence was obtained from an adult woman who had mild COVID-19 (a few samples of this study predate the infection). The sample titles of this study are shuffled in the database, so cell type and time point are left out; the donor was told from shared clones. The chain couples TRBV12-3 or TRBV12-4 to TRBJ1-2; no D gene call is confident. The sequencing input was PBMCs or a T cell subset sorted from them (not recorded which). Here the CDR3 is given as CASSLASGGYGYTF. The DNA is TGTGCCAGCAGTTTAGCATCAGGCGGCTATGGCTACACCTTC.